This passage covers 26 T cell receptor beta chains from one sample sequenced in a study of blood T cell repertoires in COVID-19. Sequencing used immunoSEQ multiplex PCR; TCRdb keeps in-frame clones, though not all of them. The data contain hundreds of thousands of clones, around nine tenths of them singletons. The sequencing sample was made of PBMCs or T cells enriched from blood (not recorded which). These receptors were collected from a woman aged 45 to 65 who had recovered from COVID-19.

This rearrangement joins TRBV29-1 to TRBJ2-1; maybe TRBD2 (5 bases). V dropped 4 bases and J dropped 9 bases, with 13 bases sitting between them. Looked up from germline, CDR1 is SQVTM and CDR2 is ANQGSEA. The CDR3 is 12 amino acids. DNA for the CDR3: TGCAGCGTTGCCAAATTACGGGGTGAGCAGTTCTTC. It specifies CSVAKLRGEQFF.

The rearrangement joins TRBV7-3 to TRBJ1-3; D might be TRBD1 (5 bases). Germline CDR1 and CDR2: SGHTA and FQGTGA. CDR3 length: 20 residues. V dropped 0 bases and J dropped 0 bases, with 21 bases sitting between them. The CDR3 is CASSLTGPLMGGSSGNTIYF. CDR3 sequence (DNA): TGTGCCAGCAGCTTAACCGGCCCGTTGATGGGGGGGAGCTCTGGAAACACCATATATTTT.

The chain uses TRBV14 and TRBJ2-1, with 14 bases identical to TRBD2. Germline V gene sequence: CDR1 SGHDN, CDR2 FVKESK. The CDR3 length is 15 residues. V lost 4 bases, J lost 9 bases, and 5 bases stayed unmatched. DNA for the CDR3: TGTGCCAGCAGCCTGGGACTAGCGGGAGTTGGTGAGCAGTTCTTC. Protein product: CASSLGLAGVGEQFF.

The chain employs TRBV27 and TRBJ2-5; 7 nucleotides agree with TRBD1. Germline V lookup: CDR1 MNHEY, CDR2 SMNVEV (reference sequence). The V segment lost 3 bases and the J segment 7 bases; nucleotides outside the gene matches: 5. This CDR3 region has 13 residues. Here the CDR3 reads CASSFLGGGTQYF. The CDR3 DNA sequence: TGTGCCAGCAGTTTTTTAGGGGGCGGGACCCAGTACTTC.

The rearrangement links TRBV6-5 to TRBJ2-2, with D unclear. V dropped 10 bases and J dropped 4 bases, with 16 bases sitting between them. The CDR3 runs 14 residues. CDR1 is MNHEY and CDR2 is SVGAGI in the germline V gene. The CDR3 protein is CAIRPRGGTGELFF. In DNA form, the CDR3 reads TGTGCCATCCGACCGCGAGGTGGCACCGGGGAGCTGTTTTTT.

V usage is TRBV29-1 and J usage is TRBJ1-5, with D possibly matching TRBD1 (6 bases). V gave up 5 bases and J gave up 2 bases, with 10 bases separating them. Germline values: CDR1 SQVTM, CDR2 ANQGSEA. CDR3 length: 13 amino acids. CDR3 coding DNA: TGCAGCGTTAGGAACAGGGGCAATCAGCCCCAGCATTTT. It yields the protein CSVRNRGNQPQHF.

The sample holds a few counts of this clone. The V gene is TRBV5-1, the J gene TRBJ1-2, with D unclear. The V gene's germline CDR1 is SGHRS and CDR2 YFSETQ. The CDR3 is 13 amino acids. V lost 4 bases and J lost 8, with 15 bases in between. The CDR3 sequence is CASSGAGRGGYTF. CDR3 bases: TGCGCCAGCAGCGGCGCGGGCCGAGGAGGCTACACCTTC.

The J gene is TRBJ1-1, the V gene TRBV2; 8 nucleotides line up with TRBD1. Germline loops: CDR1 SNHLY, CDR2 FYNNEI. This CDR3 spans 13 amino acids. Unmatched junction bases numbered 3, after V lost 9 bases and J lost 0 bases. In DNA form, the CDR3 reads TGTGCCAGTCAGACAGGGGTGAACACTGAAGCTTTCTTT. Translation gives CASQTGVNTEAFF.

This rearrangement joins TRBV14 to TRBJ2-7; perhaps TRBD1 as D (5 bases). Germline V gene lookup returns CDR1 SGHDN and CDR2 FVKESK. The V and J ends lost 6 bases and 4 bases respectively, with 13 bases between them. The CDR3 loop spans 13 amino acids. The DNA of the CDR3 is TGTGCCAGCAGTCAAAAGGGGCGGTACGAGCAGTACTTC. Protein product: CASSQKGRYEQYF.

In nucleotides, the CDR3 is TGTGCCAGCGGCCTGGGGGCCTATGGCTACACCTTC. This sequence encodes CASGLGAYGYTF. The genes are TRBV28 and TRBJ1-2, with D possibly being TRBD1 (6 bases). The V gene's germline CDR1 is MDHEN and CDR2 SYDVKM. The CDR3 loop spans 12 amino acids. Trimming cost V 8 bases and J 4 bases, with 11 bases left between them.

The chain is built from TRBV2 and TRBJ1-5; no reliable D call. The CDR3 length is 13 residues. The V end lost 3 bases, the J end lost 7 bases, and 10 bases lay between the germline ends. CDR1 is SNHLY, CDR2 FYNNEI, per germline. In DNA, the CDR3 is TGTGCCAGCAGTGAGGCAGTCCGACAGCCCCAGCATTTT. Translating gives CASSEAVRQPQHF. Full variable domain (rest looked up from reference TRBV2 and TRBJ1-5): EPEVTQTPSHQVTQMGQEVILRCVPISNHLYFYWYRQILGQKVEFLVSFYNNEISEKSEIFDDQFSVERPDGSNFTLKIRSTKLEDSAMYFCASSEAVRQPQHFGDGTRLSIL.

This clone appeared a few times. The chain has TRBV4-2 and TRBJ2-7; 8 nucleotides align to TRBD2. The length of the CDR3 is 16 residues. From germline, CDR1 is LGHNA and CDR2 YNFKEQ. The J segment lost 3 bases and the V segment lost 2 bases, leaving 9 bases of the junction unmatched. CDR3 residues: CASSQSVGREVYEQYF. The DNA for the CDR3 is TGTGCCAGCAGCCAATCCGTAGGGCGGGAGGTCTACGAGCAGTACTTC.

The chain employs TRBV7-9 and TRBJ2-4; 7 nucleotides match TRBD1. CDR3 length: 15 residues. Per the germline V gene, CDR1 is SEHNR and CDR2 is FQNEAQ (reference sequence). J lost 2 bases, V lost 5 bases, and 6 bases had no gene match. As DNA, the CDR3 is TGTGCCAGCAGCCCAAGACAGGGTTCCAAAAACATTCAGTACTTC. Its protein is CASSPRQGSKNIQYF. Using reference TRBV7-9 and TRBJ2-4 for the parts outside the CDR3, the full variable domain is DTGVSQNPRHKITKRGQNVTFRCDPISEHNRLYWYRQTLGQGPEFLTYFQNEAQLEKSRLLSDRFSAERPKGSFSTLEIQRTEQGDSAMYLCASSPRQGSKNIQYFGAGTRLSVL.

Notes on this clone: Other DNA sequences of this sample code for an identical CDR3. J is TRBJ2-1 and V is TRBV9; maybe TRBD1 (6 bases). The germline V gene encodes CDR1 SGDLS and CDR2 YYNGEE. Trimming stripped 0 bases from V and 1 base from J, with 8 bases between. The CDR3 has 15 residues. This CDR3 reads CASSVVGGSYNEQFF. The CDR3 bases are TGTGCCAGCAGCGTAGTAGGGGGTTCCTACAATGAGCAGTTCTTC.

The V and J genes are TRBV14 and TRBJ1-5, with no clear D. The CDR3 contains 13 residues. The V gene's germline CDR1 is SGHDN and CDR2 FVKESK. The V gene lost 0 bases and the J gene lost 12 bases, with 12 bases spanning the gap. Here the CDR3 reads CASSQDPNSLQHF. The CDR3 DNA is TGTGCCAGCAGCCAAGATCCTAACAGTCTCCAGCATTTT. The entire variable domain, with the rest obtained from reference TRBV14 and TRBJ1-5, is as follows: EAGVTQFPSHSVIEKGQTVTLRCDPISGHDNLYWYRRVMGKEIKFLLHFVKESKQDESGMPNNRFLAERTGGTYSTLKVQPAELEDSGVYFCASSQDPNSLQHFGDGTRLSIL.

This rearrangement joins TRBV19 to TRBJ2-2, with 7 bases that match TRBD2. Germline V gives CDR1 LNHDA, CDR2 SQIVND (reference sequence). There are 15 residues in the CDR3. Germline trimming cut 0 bases from V and 6 bases from J; bases unmatched to any gene: 4. DNA for the CDR3: TGTGCCAGTAGTATAGATCGGGGGGTTGCCGGGGAGCTGTTTTTT. Amino acid sequence: CASSIDRGVAGELFF.

The chain employs TRBV7-8 and TRBJ2-7; 9 bases map to TRBD1. V trimming: 5 bases; J trimming: 3 bases; junction bases outside the gene matches: 11. This CDR3 contains 16 residues. Germline CDR1 and CDR2: SGHVS and FQNEAQ. As DNA, the CDR3 is TGTGCCAGCAGCCTGACAACCGGGACAGGGAACTACGAGCAGTACTTC. Encoded protein: CASSLTTGTGNYEQYF.

The chain recombines TRBV28 with TRBJ1-3; no clear D gene. Germline CDR1 and CDR2: MDHEN and SYDVKM. The CDR3 is 15 amino acids. Trimming took 5 bases from V and 1 from J, leaving 12 bases between them. The CDR3 here is CASSPRGASGNTIYF. The CDR3 DNA sequence: TGTGCCAGCAGTCCCCGCGGAGCTTCTGGAAACACCATATATTTT.

The chain links TRBV19 to TRBJ2-7; 7 nucleotides agree with TRBD2. The CDR3 is 15 residues long. Trimming at V came to 5 bases and at J to 3 bases, leaving 10 bases not matched to a gene. Germline V CDR1 and CDR2: LNHDA, SQIVND (reference sequence). CDR3 DNA: TGTGCCAGTAGTCCCCAAGGGGAGGGCATCTACGAGCAGTACTTC. Amino acid sequence: CASSPQGEGIYEQYF.

V and J are TRBV4-1 and TRBJ1-1; D remains ambiguous. The CDR3 extends over 14 amino acids. In germline, CDR1 is MGHRA, CDR2 YSYEKL. Trimming removed 2 bases from V and 3 bases from J, with 10 bases in between. The CDR3 sequence is CASSQPGEDTEAFF. CDR3 nucleotide sequence: TGCGCCAGCAGCCAACCCGGGGAGGACACTGAAGCTTTCTTT.

The genes are TRBV29-1 and TRBJ1-5, with 8 bases identical to TRBD1. The CDR3 runs 14 residues. Germline V gene lookup returns CDR1 SQVTM and CDR2 ANQGSEA. The ends lost 7 bases at V and 1 base at J; junction bases unmatched: 6. The CDR3 nucleotides read TGCAGCGCCGTAGACAGGGGAAGCAATCAGCCCCAGCATTTT. Amino acids: CSAVDRGSNQPQHF. Full variable domain (remainder filled in from reference TRBV29-1 and TRBJ1-5): SAVISQKPSRDICQRGTSLTIQCQVDSQVTMMFWYRQQPGQSLTLIATANQGSEATYESGFVIDKFPISRPNLTFSTLTVSNMSPEDSSIYLCSAVDRGSNQPQHFGDGTRLSIL.

The count of this clone is one. The V call is TRBV7-2, the J call TRBJ2-1; perhaps TRBD1 as D (5 bases). The CDR3 is 12 residues long. Germline loops: CDR1 SGHTA, CDR2 FQGNSA. V was pared by 2 bases and J by 12 bases, with 11 bases between. This CDR3 reads CASSLKGPGQFF. In DNA, the CDR3 is TGTGCCAGCAGCTTAAAGGGGCCGGGGCAGTTCTTC.

The chain has TRBV7-9 and TRBJ2-1; 7 nucleotides agree with TRBD1. The length of the CDR3 is 15 residues. Losses at the gene ends were 5 bases for V and 5 bases for J; bases not matched to a gene: 9. CDR1 and CDR2 from the germline V gene are SEHNR and FQNEAQ (reference sequence). The CDR3 DNA sequence: TGTGCCAGCAGCACGACAGGGAACTTTAACAATGAGCAGTTCTTC. It specifies CASSTTGNFNNEQFF.

The chain links TRBV10-3 to TRBJ1-5, with TRBD1 matching over 8 bases. The CDR3 covers 12 residues. CDR1 is ENHRY, CDR2 SYGVKD, per germline. The V gene end was trimmed by 9 bases and the J gene end by 9 bases; junction bases not matched to a gene: 7. CDR3 bases: TGTGCCATTTCGACAGGGGTTGTGCCCCAGCATTTT. It encodes CAISTGVVPQHF.

This clone was observed a few times. V usage is TRBV7-2 and J usage is TRBJ1-6; tentative D call: TRBD1 (5 bases). CDR1 and CDR2 (germline): SGHTA, FQGNSA. The CDR3 spans 14 residues. V gave up 1 base and J gave up 9 bases, with 10 bases separating them. Written as DNA, the CDR3 is TGTGCCAGCAGCTTAGAGCCGGGGGGTTCACCCCTCCACTTT. Amino acid sequence: CASSLEPGGSPLHF.

This clone has a handful of counts. The rearrangement links TRBV28 to TRBJ1-2; D ambiguous. This CDR3 has 12 amino acids. In germline, CDR1 is MDHEN, CDR2 SYDVKM. With 3 bases removed from V and 6 bases from J, the gap between germline ends came to 8 bases. The CDR3 DNA reads TGTGCCAGCAGTTTCCCCCGGGATGGCTACACCTTC. Translation gives CASSFPRDGYTF.